A selection of T cell receptor beta chains follows, all from one sample in a study of response to subunit inactivated influenza vaccine. MiXCR was run by TCRdb on the RT-PCR reads, yielding one entry per CDR3 protein. The data show around 490,000 distinct CDR3 sequences, with 7.5% to 8.5% seen just once and 10% to 15% held by the top ten. The sequenced sample was PBMCs from blood, obtained 23 months after vaccination. The receptors stem from a man between 50 and 70 years old who received an inactivated influenza vaccine. Both conserved end residues are part of each CDR3. A D gene is named only where the DNA matches it firmly. Size tells how often a clone was seen (once, few, many) or the class of an expanded clone, and some rows leave it out.

clone_size,j_call,d_call,v_call,cdr3_nt,cdr3_aa
many,TRBJ2-7,.,TRBV20-1,TGCAGTGCTAGAGGCTGGGAATTGGACGCCTACGAGCAGTACTTC,CSARGWELDAYEQYF
.,TRBJ2-5,.,TRBV6-5,TGTGCCAGCCGCTACTTAGGGGAAGAGACCCAGTACTTC,CASRYLGEETQYF
few,TRBJ2-2,.,TRBV18,TGTGCCAGCTCACCACCGACTAGTAACACCGGGGAGCTGTTTTTT,CASSPPTSNTGELFF
.,TRBJ1-5,.,TRBV20-1,TGCAGTGCTAGAGACCCGCGCAGCAATCAGCCCCAGCATTTT,CSARDPRSNQPQHF
.,TRBJ1-1,TRBD1,TRBV12-3/TRBV12-4,TGTGCCAGCAGCCTAAACAGGGGGCACGCTTTCTTT,CASSLNRGHAFF
many,TRBJ2-2,TRBD2,TRBV6-1,TGTGCCAGCATGATAGCGGGAACGAACACCGGGGAGCTGTTTTTT,CASMIAGTNTGELFF
.,TRBJ2-1,TRBD1,TRBV5-1,TGCGCCAGCAGCCATAAACCAGGGGGCCATGAGCAGTTCTTC,CASSHKPGGHEQFF
many,TRBJ2-5,.,TRBV4-3,TGCGCCAGCAGCCAAGTGCGGGGCCAAGAGACCCAGTACTTC,CASSQVRGQETQYF
few,TRBJ2-1,.,TRBV20-1,TGCAGTGCCCGGAGTGCTGCTAGCTTCTATGAGCAGTTCTTC,CSARSAASFYEQFF
few,TRBJ2-2,TRBD2,TRBV5-6,TGTGCCAGCAGCTTACTAGCGGGGGCCTTGACCGGGGAGCTGTTTTTT,CASSLLAGALTGELFF
many,TRBJ2-1,.,TRBV10-3,TGTGCCATCAGTGAGTCGGGGCTTAACAATGAGCAGTTCTTC,CAISESGLNNEQFF
few,TRBJ1-2,.,TRBV30,TGTGCCTGGAGTGGCGGGGGGCCCGGGCTCCGGGGCTACACCTTC,CAWSGGGPGLRGYTF
.,TRBJ1-1,.,TRBV4-2,TGTGCCAGCAGCCAAGTAGGCAGGACCCTGAACACTGAAGCTTTCTTT,CASSQVGRTLNTEAFF
.,TRBJ1-3,.,TRBV5-1,TGCGCCAGCAGCTTTCAGGGGAGGTCTGGAAACACCATATATTTT,CASSFQGRSGNTIYF
.,TRBJ1-1,.,TRBV12-3/TRBV12-4,TGTGCCAGCAGCATTGGACGGCGGGGCCCTGAAGCTTTCTTT,CASSIGRRGPEAFF
.,TRBJ2-3,.,TRBV27,TGTGCCAGCAGTTTCAGACAAATGAGGTATTTT,CASSFRQMRYF
.,TRBJ1-1,.,TRBV5-5,TGTGCCAGCAGCTCCCTTCCCGGGGGCGGGATCACTGAAGCTTTCTTT,CASSSLPGGGITEAFF
few,TRBJ2-5,.,TRBV27,TGTGCCAGCAGTTTCTTCAGGGGCGGAGAGACCCAGTACTTC,CASSFFRGGETQYF
.,TRBJ2-5,TRBD2,TRBV7-9,TGTGCCAGCAGCTTAGGCGGCGTGGGGGGGGAGACCCAGTACTTC,CASSLGGVGGETQYF
.,TRBJ2-1,TRBD2,TRBV20-1,TGCAGTGCTAGACTTTTTAGCGGGAAAAGCTCCTACAATGAGCAGTTCTTC,CSARLFSGKSSYNEQFF
.,TRBJ1-1,TRBD1,TRBV20-1,TGCAGTGTCCGGACAGGGGAGGGGACTGAAGCTTTCTTT,CSVRTGEGTEAFF
many,TRBJ2-5,TRBD2,TRBV3-1,TGTGCCAGCAGCCAAGGGCCCGCGGGAGAAGGGACCCAGTACTTC,CASSQGPAGEGTQYF
.,TRBJ1-1,.,TRBV5-1,TGCGCCAGCAGCCTACCCGGGCCTCAGAACACTGAAGCTTTCTTT,CASSLPGPQNTEAFF
many,TRBJ1-1,.,TRBV11-2,TGTGCCAGCAGCTTTTTGGACGGGAAGGCTTTCTTT,CASSFLDGKAFF
many,TRBJ2-1,TRBD2,TRBV6-2/TRBV6-3,TGTGCCAGCAGTTACCCTAGCGGGGGGGTCTACAATGAGCAGTTCTTC,CASSYPSGGVYNEQFF
few,TRBJ2-3,TRBD2,TRBV11-2,TGTGCCAGCCTGACCGGGGGGGGCAGCACAGATACGCAGTATTTT,CASLTGGGSTDTQYF
few,TRBJ2-7,TRBD1,TRBV9,TGTGCCAGCAGCGCCCGGGACAGTTACTCCTACGAGCAGTACTTC,CASSARDSYSYEQYF
.,TRBJ2-5,.,TRBV10-2,TGCGCCAGCAGTGAGTCAAAGGGGAATCTCCAAGAGACCCAGTACTTC,CASSESKGNLQETQYF
few,TRBJ2-7,TRBD1,TRBV29-1,TGCAGCGTTCGACAGGGGACCTACGAGCAGTACTTC,CSVRQGTYEQYF
.,TRBJ2-1,.,TRBV20-1,TGCAGTGCTCCCCCCCCTAGGCGGGTGCGCAATGAGCAGTTCTTC,CSAPPPRRVRNEQFF
.,TRBJ2-1,TRBD2,TRBV29-1,TGCAGCGTTGAGGGGAGGGATTATGAGCAGTTCTTC,CSVEGRDYEQFF
few,TRBJ2-7,.,TRBV6-5,TGTGCCAGCAGTTACTCGAGTGGGGCCTACGAGCAGTACTTC,CASSYSSGAYEQYF
many,TRBJ2-7,TRBD2,TRBV10-3,TGTGCCACCTTGGAAGCGGGGCCCTACGAGCAGTACTTC,CATLEAGPYEQYF
few,TRBJ1-1,.,TRBV5-1,TGCGCCAGCAGCTTGGTTCCGTGGCACACTGAAGCTTTCTTT,CASSLVPWHTEAFF
many,TRBJ1-6,.,TRBV12-3/TRBV12-4,TGTGCCAGCAGTACCCGGGCCTCAAATTCACCCCTCCACTTT,CASSTRASNSPLHF
few,TRBJ2-3,.,TRBV7-8,TGTGCCAGCAGCGACGCCAGAGCAGATACTCCGCAGTATTTT,CASSDARADTPQYF
many,TRBJ2-1,TRBD2,TRBV4-3,TGCGCCAGCAGCCAAGTTTGGGTAGCGGGAGTCCTCAATGAGCAGTTCTTC,CASSQVWVAGVLNEQFF
few,TRBJ2-7,TRBD2,TRBV7-2,TGTGCCAGCAGCTTTTCCCCGGGACTAGCGGCGTCCTACGAGCAGTACTTC,CASSFSPGLAASYEQYF
many,TRBJ2-5,TRBD2,TRBV4-2,TGTGCCAGCAGCCAACGACTAGCGGGGGGGCCGGAGACCCAGTACTTC,CASSQRLAGGPETQYF
.,TRBJ1-3,.,TRBV11-1,TGTGCCAGCAGCTTGACCCTTGCGTTGGGGTCTGCTGGAAACACCATATATTTT,CASSLTLALGSAGNTIYF
few,TRBJ2-6,.,TRBV5-1,TGCGCCAGCAGCTTGGAGAGGGCCGGGGCCAACGTCCTGACTTTC,CASSLERAGANVLTF